The 27 T cell receptor beta chains below all came from one sample that was sequenced in a study of T cell repertoires in cytomegalovirus infection. Their cognate antigens are unknown. TCRdb itself ran the reads through MiXCR, one entry per CDR3 protein. The table lists approximately 140,000 distinct CDR3 sequences, approximately 24% of them singletons. Specimen: PBMCs, sequenced either directly or after in vitro stimulation (not recorded which). The source of these receptors is a human donor in good health (CMV status not recorded). Some clones in this sample may be carry-over from other donors' samples.

This chain joins TRBV6-2 or TRBV6-3 and TRBJ2-5; possibly TRBD1 or TRBD2 for D (6 bases each). Trimming cost V 6 bases and J 3 bases, with 17 bases left between them. This CDR3 is built from 15 residues. Germline CDR1 is MNHEY and CDR2 is SVGEGT. CDR3 sequence: CASRKGGNLEETQYF. The CDR3 nucleotides read TGTGCCAGCAGAAAGGGGGGCAACTTAGAAGAGACCCAGTACTTC.

This clonotype was picked up a small number of times. This chain links TRBV6-1 with TRBJ2-5, with 12 bases fitting TRBD1. The V and J ends lost 3 bases and 1 base, in that order; junction bases with no gene match: 3. This CDR3 has 16 residues. From germline, CDR1 is MNHNS and CDR2 SASEGT. CDR3 amino acids: CASSDPGQGAQETQYF. CDR3 in DNA: TGTGCCAGCAGTGATCCGGGACAGGGGGCCCAAGAGACCCAGTACTTC.

In its sample, this clonotype was seen a few times. The chain joins TRBV4-1 to TRBJ1-2; D is possibly TRBD1 (5 bases). V was trimmed by 4 bases and J by 9 bases, leaving 21 bases between them. This CDR3 has 15 amino acids. Germline assignment: CDR1 MGHRA and CDR2 YSYEKL. The DNA for the CDR3 is TGCGCCAGCAGCCCGGTCTCGGAGGGGTCTATTAGCTACACCTTC. Residues: CASSPVSEGSISYTF.

At least ten counts were recorded for this clonotype. V is TRBV7-9 and J is TRBJ2-1; TRBD1 agrees at 9 bases. Looked up from germline, CDR1 is SEHNR and CDR2 is FQNEAQ (reference sequence). With 5 bases clipped from V and 6 bases from J, the junction kept 5 bases outside the gene matches. CDR3 length: 14 residues. CDR3 loop: CASSKGTGINEQFF. The CDR3 nucleotides are TGTGCCAGCAGCAAAGGGACAGGGATCAATGAGCAGTTCTTC. Full variable domain (outside the CDR3, taken from reference TRBV7-9 and TRBJ2-1): DTGVSQNPRHKITKRGQNVTFRCDPISEHNRLYWYRQTLGQGPEFLTYFQNEAQLEKSRLLSDRFSAERPKGSFSTLEIQRTEQGDSAMYLCASSKGTGINEQFFGPGTRLTVL.

The chain uses TRBV2 and TRBJ2-7, with a weak D call TRBD2 (5 bases). V shed 6 bases and J shed 3 bases, with 12 bases lying between them. Germline loops: CDR1 SNHLY, CDR2 FYNNEI. This CDR3 has 13 amino acids. CDR3 DNA: TGTGCCAGCAGCTCCTCCGGGATCTACGAGCAGTACGTC. It encodes CASSSSGIYEQYV.

This clonotype was recorded many times. This rearrangement joins TRBV7-2 to TRBJ2-3; 8 bases line up with TRBD1. With 7 bases clipped from V and 0 bases from J, the junction kept 6 bases outside the gene matches. The V gene's germline CDR1 is SGHTA and CDR2 FQGNSA. This CDR3 has 15 amino acids. CDR3: CASIPRQGSTDTQYF. In DNA form, the CDR3 reads TGTGCCAGCATCCCGAGACAGGGGAGCACAGATACGCAGTATTTT.

The chain couples TRBV5-1 to TRBJ2-5, with D tentatively TRBD1 (6 bases). Germline V gives CDR1 SGHRS, CDR2 YFSETQ. CDR3 size: 15 residues. The V and J ends lost 3 bases and 1 base respectively, with 13 bases between them. Written as DNA, the CDR3 is TGCGCCAGCAGCTGGCGAGGGGGACGCCAAGAGACCCAGTACTTC. This translates into CASSWRGGRQETQYF.

The chain joins TRBV12-3 or TRBV12-4 to TRBJ1-1, with D tentatively TRBD1 (6 bases). There are 14 residues in the CDR3. V was pared by 6 bases and J by 7 bases, with 18 bases between. The CDR3 sequence is CASSRHTGSGEAFF. CDR3 DNA: TGTGCCAGCAGCCGACATACAGGGTCGGGTGAAGCTTTCTTT.

The gene calls are TRBV12-3 or TRBV12-4 and TRBJ2-4, with TRBD2 matching over 12 bases. This CDR3 contains 17 residues. The V segment lost 2 bases and the J segment 0 bases; nucleotides outside the gene matches: 2. CDR3 sequence: CASSLSGLAGAKNIQYF. The CDR3 DNA sequence: TGTGCCAGCAGTTTATCGGGACTAGCGGGAGCCAAAAACATTCAGTACTTC.

This clonotype was counted ten times or more. The chain couples TRBV12-3 or TRBV12-4 to TRBJ2-5, with D tentatively TRBD2 (6 bases). This CDR3 has 14 amino acids. Trimming removed 1 base at V and 2 bases at J, with 8 bases between. Here the CDR3 reads CASSLDGTQETQYF. CDR3 DNA sequence: TGTGCCAGCAGTTTAGACGGGACTCAAGAGACCCAGTACTTC.

Turning to this clonotype: A much larger clone sits a single nucleotide away, making a read error possible. The rearrangement uses TRBV6-1 and TRBJ2-4; TRBD2 agrees at 7 bases. The CDR3 has 15 residues. Germline-derived CDR1 and CDR2 are MNHNS and SASEGT. The ends lost 5 bases at V and 3 bases at J; junction bases unmatched: 7. CDR3 region: CASSYERGVKNIQYF. Here the CDR3 DNA reads TGTGCCAGCAGTTACGAGCGGGGAGTCAAAAACATTCAGTACTTC.

This clonotype appeared many times. The chain carries TRBV19 and TRBJ1-2; 7 nucleotides match TRBD1. Germline CDR1 and CDR2: LNHDA and SQIVND (reference sequence). The CDR3 extends over 15 amino acids. V was pared by 7 bases and J by 5 bases, with 13 bases of the junction left unmatched. The CDR3 bases are TGTGCCAGTACCGCCAGGGGGAGATTCGGATATGGCTACACCTTC. Protein product: CASTARGRFGYGYTF. The entire variable domain, with the rest obtained from reference TRBV19 and TRBJ1-2, is as follows: DGGITQSPKYLFRKEGQNVTLSCEQNLNHDAMYWYRQDPGQGLRLIYYSQIVNDFQKGDIAEGYSVSREKKESFPLTVTSAQKNPTAFYLCASTARGRFGYGYTFGSGTRLTVV.

This clonotype occurred once. This chain uses TRBV5-1 with TRBJ2-3; 7 bases are shared with TRBD2. The CDR3 has 16 amino acids. Losses at the gene ends were 0 bases for V and 2 bases for J; bases not matched to a gene: 6. Germline lookup yields CDR1 SGHRS and CDR2 YFSETQ. CDR3 DNA: TGCGCCAGCAGCTTGGAACCAGCGGGAAACACAGATACGCAGTATTTT. Protein product: CASSLEPAGNTDTQYF.

In its sample, this clonotype was seen many times. This chain connects TRBV7-9 to TRBJ2-1; 9 nucleotides agree with TRBD2. Germline V gene data show CDR1 as SEHNR and CDR2 as FQNEAQ (reference sequence). The length of the CDR3 is 16 residues. Losses at the gene ends were 5 bases for V and 6 bases for J; bases not matched to a gene: 11. The CDR3 sequence: CASSPLNSGRGNEQFF. CDR3 nucleotides: TGTGCCAGCAGCCCCCTAAATAGCGGGAGAGGCAATGAGCAGTTCTTC. The full variable domain, completed using reference TRBV7-9 and TRBJ2-1, is DTGVSQNPRHKITKRGQNVTFRCDPISEHNRLYWYRQTLGQGPEFLTYFQNEAQLEKSRLLSDRFSAERPKGSFSTLEIQRTEQGDSAMYLCASSPLNSGRGNEQFFGPGTRLTVL.

This clonotype was counted a few times. The J gene is TRBJ1-1, the V gene TRBV6-2 or TRBV6-3; perhaps TRBD1 as D (5 bases). CDR3 length: 13 amino acids. V was shortened by 6 bases and J by 6 bases, with 14 bases between the two germline ends. In germline, CDR1 is MNHEY, CDR2 SVGEGT. In DNA form, the CDR3 reads TGTGCCAGCAGAAATACCGGGACGTCTGAAGCTTTCTTT. Protein product: CASRNTGTSEAFF.

This clonotype turned up a few times. This chain joins TRBV7-6 and TRBJ2-1, with a tentative D call TRBD2 (6 bases). The CDR3 is 15 residues long. V was clipped by 4 bases and J by 7 bases, with 17 bases between them. Germline CDR1 and CDR2: SGHVS and FNYEAQ. The CDR3 DNA sequence: TGTGCCAGCAGCTCTCAGGCCGGGAGCTATAATGAGCAGTTCTTC. Protein product: CASSSQAGSYNEQFF.

V and J are TRBV7-6 and TRBJ2-7, with 11 nucleotides matching TRBD1. V dropped 5 bases and J dropped 9; count of bases not matched to a gene: 12. CDR1 and CDR2 (germline): SGHVS, FNYEAQ. This CDR3 is 15 amino acids long. The chain's CDR3 is CASSHGGTGGQVQYF. The CDR3 nucleotides are TGTGCCAGCAGCCACGGAGGGACAGGGGGTCAAGTGCAGTACTTC. Together with reference TRBV7-6 and TRBJ2-7, the CDR3 gives the full variable domain: GAGVSQSPRYKVTKRGQDVALRCDPISGHVSLYWYRQALGQGPEFLTYFNYEAQQDKSGLPNDRFSAERPEGSISTLTIQRTEQRDSAMYRCASSHGGTGGQVQYFGPGTRLTVT.

This clonotype was seen more than once but under ten times. The V call is TRBV7-8, the J call TRBJ2-5; D uncertain. This CDR3 comprises 15 residues. Trimming pared 8 bases from V and 4 bases from J, leaving 20 bases between. Germline CDR1 reads SGHVS; CDR2 reads FQNEAQ. The CDR3 reads CASQASSPKIETQYF. The CDR3 nucleotides read TGTGCCAGCCAGGCCTCGTCGCCCAAGATAGAGACCCAGTACTTC.

V and J are TRBV20-1 and TRBJ2-5, with a possible D match to TRBD2 (6 bases). The CDR3 spans 15 residues. V gave up 2 bases and J gave up 8 bases, with 21 bases separating them. Germline CDR1 is DFQATT and CDR2 is SNEGSKA (reference sequence). This chain's CDR3 is CSARPLASMGNTQYF. The CDR3 DNA follows: TGCAGTGCTAGACCGCTAGCGAGCATGGGCAATACCCAGTACTTC.

The chain is built from TRBV6-2 or TRBV6-3 and TRBJ1-5; 9 bases line up with TRBD1. Germline CDR1 reads MNHEY; CDR2 reads SVGEGT. V lost 2 bases, J lost 2 bases, and 4 bases stayed unmatched. The CDR3 is made up of 16 amino acids. The CDR3 region has the DNA TGTGCCAGCAGTTACGGGACAGGGTTGGGCAATCAGCCCCAGCATTTT. This encodes CASSYGTGLGNQPQHF.

The chain recombines TRBV12-3 or TRBV12-4 with TRBJ1-2; D is uncertain. V shed 2 bases and J shed 3 bases, with 13 bases lying between them. The CDR3 covers 15 residues. CDR3 bases: TGTGCCAGCAGTTTATTCAACAGCGCCGACTATGGCTACACCTTC. Amino acids: CASSLFNSADYGYTF.

The chain joins TRBV5-4 to TRBJ2-1, with 13 bases lining up with TRBD2. The germline V gene has CDR1 SGHNT and CDR2 YYREEE (reference sequence). Losses at the gene ends were 3 bases for V and 6 bases for J; bases not matched to a gene: 0. This CDR3 contains 14 residues. The CDR3 loop reads CASSWTSGSNEQFF. CDR3 nucleotide sequence: TGTGCCAGCAGCTGGACTAGCGGGAGCAATGAGCAGTTCTTC.

The V gene is TRBV7-7, the J gene TRBJ2-5; 10 positions match TRBD1. Unmatched junction bases numbered 8, after V lost 5 bases and J lost 5 bases. Germline CDR1 reads SSHAT; CDR2 reads FNYEAQ (reference sequence). The CDR3 runs 15 residues. The CDR3 is CASSIGTGVPETQYF. DNA for the CDR3: TGTGCCAGCAGCATTGGGACAGGGGTCCCGGAGACCCAGTACTTC.

The chain couples TRBV20-1 to TRBJ1-1; 7 positions match TRBD1. Unmatched junction bases numbered 11, after V lost 0 bases and J lost 1 base. The CDR3 is 17 residues long. Germline V gene data show CDR1 as DFQATT and CDR2 as SNEGSKA (reference sequence). CDR3 nucleotides: TGCAGTGCTAGAGATCCTCATTCGGCAGGGGGGAACACTGAAGCTTTCTTT. It is translated as CSARDPHSAGGNTEAFF.

This clonotype was seen a handful of times. The V and J genes are TRBV12-3 or TRBV12-4 and TRBJ2-3; tentative D call: TRBD1 (5 bases). CDR3 length equals 14 residues. With 3 bases removed from V and 3 bases from J, the gap between germline ends came to 10 bases. In DNA form, the CDR3 reads TGTGCCAGCAGTTTTCCCAGGGATACAGATACGCAGTATTTT. The encoded protein is CASSFPRDTDTQYF.

This clonotype came up a few times. The CDR3 DNA reads TGTGCCAGCAGCCGCTTGGACAGAATGAACACTGAAGCTTTCTTT. The encoded protein is CASSRLDRMNTEAFF. This chain links TRBV5-6 with TRBJ1-1; D possibly corresponds to TRBD1 (6 bases). The V end was cut by 4 bases, the J end by 0 bases, with 13 bases between. The CDR3 totals 15 residues. CDR1 SGHDT and CDR2 YYEEEE come from the germline V gene. Complete variable domain (other parts from reference TRBV5-6 and TRBJ1-1): DAGVTQSPTHLIKTRGQQVTLRCSPKSGHDTVSWYQQALGQGPQFIFQYYEEEERQRGNFPDRFSGHQFPNYSSELNVNALLLGDSALYLCASSRLDRMNTEAFFGQGTRLTVV.

This clonotype was detected only a few times. The chain recombines TRBV12-3 or TRBV12-4 with TRBJ2-1; TRBD2 is a possible D gene (6 bases). With 5 bases removed from V and 10 bases from J, the gap between germline ends came to 15 bases. The CDR3 covers 13 residues. The CDR3 DNA reads TGTGCCAGCAGTCCTGGCGGGGCTGGGGAGCAGTTCTTC. Translating it yields CASSPGGAGEQFF.